This T cell receptor (beta chain) is drawn from a study of blood T cells in healthy people across ages. Study summary: Per two T cells, template switching captured roughly one barcoded beta molecule.

Germline CDR1 and CDR2: SGHTA and FQGNSA. This CDR3 region has 15 residues. The germline V and J ends were trimmed by 5 bases and 3 bases, with 16 bases remaining between them. To note about this clonotype: Its antigen is still unknown.

Study results and limitations: Age advanced and TCR beta diversity per million T cells fell, roughly linearly.

PCR was performed a second time for about 7 to 12 cycles using a sample-barcoded 5' primer and a J-beta primer mix. One entry per CDR3 protein results from TCRdb running MiXCR on the 5' RACE reads. The sample lists some 1,000,000 distinct CDR3 sequences, 20% to 25% occurring once. About 10 milliliters of peripheral blood were drawn from each donor. These sequences were also reported in another study, on T cells of mothers and their children. This second report adds: The donor cohort consisted of a few healthy Caucasian mothers and their six children.

The origin of this receptor is a girl between 2 and 10 years old in good health. The sample comprised blood. V gene TRBV7-2 combines with J gene TRBJ1-1, with D tentatively TRBD1 (5 bases). The chain's CDR3 is CASSGRGVRDTEAFF. The CDR3 DNA follows: TGTGCCAGCAGCGGGCGGGGGGTACGGGACACTGAAGCTTTCTTT. The full variable domain, with the rest looked up from reference TRBV7-2 and TRBJ1-1, is GAGVSQSPSNKVTEKGKDVELRCDPISGHTALYWYRQSLGQGLEFLIYFQGNSAPDKSGLPSDRFSAERTGGSVSTLTIQRTQQEDSAVYLCASSGRGVRDTEAFFGQGTRLTVV.